The 32 T cell receptor beta chains given below trace back to one sample, sequenced in a study of T cell responses to AZD1222 COVID-19 vaccine. Libraries were prepared by immunoSEQ multiplex PCR; TCRdb keeps only in-frame clonotypes and omits some of them. The table records some 110,000 clones, nearly 90% of them present only once. Sequences were derived from peripheral blood, sampled 28 days after the second AZD1222 dose. These receptors came from an adult who received the AZD1222 COVID-19 vaccine.

The sample holds a few counts of this clone. The chain links TRBV19 to TRBJ1-2; possible D gene TRBD1, 5 bases. Trimming shortened V by 8 bases and J by 0 bases, and 13 bases separated the two germline ends. Germline V gives CDR1 LNHDA, CDR2 SQIVND (reference sequence). The CDR3 is 14 residues long. CDR3 sequence (DNA): TGTGCCAGTGGGGTGACAGCTTCTAACTATGGCTACACCTTC. Amino acid sequence: CASGVTASNYGYTF.

This rearrangement joins TRBV9 to TRBJ2-1; a possible D gene is TRBD2 (5 bases). Germline-derived CDR1 and CDR2 are SGDLS and YYNGEE. V was trimmed by 0 bases and J by 2 bases, leaving 15 bases between them. CDR3 length equals 17 residues. CDR3 DNA sequence: TGTGCCAGCAGCGTAGCCCTTAGCGAAAGGGCCTACAATGAGCAGTTCTTC. It translates to CASSVALSERAYNEQFF. Complete variable domain (other parts from reference TRBV9 and TRBJ2-1): DSGVTQTPKHLITATGQRVTLRCSPRSGDLSVYWYQQSLDQGLQFLIQYYNGEERAKGNILERFSAQQFPDLHSELNLSSLELGDSALYFCASSVALSERAYNEQFFGPGTRLTVL.

The genes are TRBV28 and TRBJ2-7; no firm D call. Trimming shortened V by 8 bases and J by 3 bases, and 14 bases separated the two germline ends. CDR1 is MDHEN and CDR2 is SYDVKM in the germline V gene. The CDR3 is 13 amino acids. DNA for the CDR3: TGTGCCAGCCGGGCGGCAGAGTTCTACGAGCAGTACTTC. It codes for CASRAAEFYEQYF.

This rearrangement joins TRBV27 to TRBJ2-1, with a tentative D call TRBD2 (7 bases). V gave up 6 bases and J gave up 8 bases, with 17 bases separating them. Germline V CDR1 and CDR2: MNHEY, SMNVEV (reference sequence). CDR3 length: 14 residues. The CDR3 coding sequence is TGTGCCAGCAGGCAAGATTGGGGGGGCCATGAGCAGTTCTTC. Protein: CASRQDWGGHEQFF.

The CDR3 here is CASSFPRGTRLAGGLDEQFF. In DNA form, the CDR3 reads TGTGCCAGCAGTTTCCCTCGGGGGACCAGACTAGCGGGAGGATTAGATGAGCAGTTCTTC. The V and J genes are TRBV28 and TRBJ2-1, with 13 nucleotides matching TRBD2. With 3 bases clipped from V and 8 bases from J, the junction kept 19 bases outside the gene matches. This CDR3 has 20 amino acids. Germline-derived CDR1 and CDR2 are MDHEN and SYDVKM.

The chain carries TRBV20-1 and TRBJ1-1; no clear D gene. CDR1 DFQATT and CDR2 SNEGSKA come from the germline V gene (reference sequence). CDR3 length equals 10 residues. The V gene lost 3 bases and the J gene lost 12 bases, with 11 bases spanning the gap. This CDR3 reads CSARLNGTFF. CDR3 DNA: TGCAGTGCTAGGCTTAACGGTACTTTCTTT.

This sequence joins TRBV7-9 and TRBJ1-5; no clear D. The CDR3 is 13 amino acids. Per germline, CDR1 SEHNR and CDR2 FQNEAQ (reference sequence). V was shortened by 5 bases and J by 2 bases, with 7 bases between the two germline ends. The CDR3 region has the DNA TGTGCCAGCAGCCAAGATGGCAATCAGCCCCAGCATTTT. Amino acid sequence: CASSQDGNQPQHF.

J is TRBJ2-1 and V is TRBV5-1; 9 bases fit TRBD1. The V gene's germline CDR1 is SGHRS and CDR2 YFSETQ. V lost 3 bases to trimming and J lost 8 bases; unmatched junction nucleotides: 3. There are 13 residues in the CDR3. The CDR3 region is CASSWDRVDEQFF. The CDR3 nucleotides are TGCGCCAGCAGCTGGGACAGGGTCGATGAGCAGTTCTTC.

This chain connects TRBV7-9 to TRBJ2-7; TRBD2 is a possible D gene (6 bases). The CDR3 spans 15 residues. Germline loops: CDR1 SEHNR, CDR2 FQNEAQ (reference sequence). The V end was cut by 5 bases, the J end by 5 bases, with 19 bases between. The CDR3 DNA reads as TGTGCCAGCAGCCCTGGGACTCTTGGGCTCGACGAGCAGTACTTC. Its translation is CASSPGTLGLDEQYF.

This chain joins TRBV19 and TRBJ2-7; 7 bases match TRBD1. This CDR3 spans 14 amino acids. Germline trimming cut 11 bases from V and 3 bases from J; bases unmatched to any gene: 13. Germline V gene sequence: CDR1 LNHDA, CDR2 SQIVND (reference sequence). CDR3 sequence (DNA): TGTGCCTCGAGCCGGGACAGACGCCTCTACGAGCAGTACTTC. Its protein is CASSRDRRLYEQYF.

In this sample, this clone turned up a few times. CDR3 in amino acids: CSASPAGARTDTQYF. The CDR3 DNA follows: TGCAGTGCTAGTCCGGCGGGAGCTCGCACAGATACGCAGTATTTT. The rearrangement links TRBV20-1 to TRBJ2-3, with 7 bases aligning to TRBD2. Germline loops: CDR1 DFQATT, CDR2 SNEGSKA (reference sequence). Losses at the gene ends were 3 bases for V and 1 base for J; bases not matched to a gene: 7. The CDR3 has 15 amino acids.

A single count supports this clone. This chain connects TRBV28 to TRBJ2-7; D ambiguous. Trimming removed 4 bases from V and 3 bases from J, with 13 bases in between. Germline V lookup: CDR1 MDHEN, CDR2 SYDVKM. There are 14 residues in the CDR3. CDR3 coding DNA: TGTGCCAGCAGTTCCCCAATGGGCCTCTACGAGCAGTACTTC. This sequence encodes CASSSPMGLYEQYF. Full variable domain (missing parts from reference TRBV28 and TRBJ2-7): DVKVTQSSRYLVKRTGEKVFLECVQDMDHENMFWYRQDPGLGLRLIYFSYDVKMKEKGDIPEGYSVSREKKERFSLILESASTNQTSMYLCASSSPMGLYEQYFGPGTRLTVT.

CDR3 residues: CASSPRTTNTEAFF. The CDR3 nucleotides read TGTGCCAGCAGTCCTCGGACTACGAACACTGAAGCTTTCTTT. This chain connects TRBV6-5 to TRBJ1-1, with unresolved D. Germline CDR1 MNHEY, CDR2 SVGAGI. V was cut by 5 bases and J by 1 base, with 11 bases left in between. The CDR3 is 14 residues long.

This clone showed up just once. The DNA for the CDR3 is TGTGCCAGCACCATCGACCACACCGGGGAGCTGTTTTTT. Its translation: CASTIDHTGELFF. The chain carries TRBV27 and TRBJ2-2; unclear D gene. This CDR3 has 13 residues. Trimming pared 7 bases from V and 3 bases from J, leaving 9 bases between. CDR1 and CDR2 from the germline V gene are MNHEY and SMNVEV (reference sequence).

This clone was seen more than once but under ten times. The chain is built from TRBV2 and TRBJ1-1, with 10 bases fitting TRBD1. CDR3 size: 16 residues. Germline V gene lookup returns CDR1 SNHLY and CDR2 FYNNEI. V lost 0 bases, J lost 5 bases, and 6 bases stayed unmatched. The chain's CDR3 is CASSEALDRGRTEAFF. In DNA form, the CDR3 reads TGTGCCAGCAGTGAAGCCCTGGACAGGGGGAGAACTGAAGCTTTCTTT.

This chain's CDR3 is CAIRQGLNTEAFF. Here the CDR3 DNA reads TGTGCCATCAGGCAGGGTCTGAACACTGAAGCTTTCTTT. This chain joins TRBV10-3 and TRBJ1-1; perhaps TRBD1 as D (5 bases). Trimming left V 6 bases short and J 0 bases short, with 8 bases between. Germline V gene data show CDR1 as ENHRY and CDR2 as SYGVKD. The CDR3 runs 13 residues.

The rearrangement uses TRBV2 and TRBJ2-7, with 8 nucleotides matching TRBD1. Germline CDR1 and CDR2: SNHLY and FYNNEI. This CDR3 region has 15 residues. Trimming at V came to 4 bases and at J to 9 bases, leaving 14 bases not matched to a gene. The CDR3 nucleotides are TGTGCCAGCAGTGCCTCCGGGACAGGATATTTAGGGCAGTACTTC. Protein sequence: CASSASGTGYLGQYF.

The genes are TRBV7-3 and TRBJ2-7; 8 bases match TRBD2. Germline V gene data show CDR1 as SGHTA and CDR2 as FQGTGA. V was pared by 6 bases and J by 6 bases, with 10 bases of the junction left unmatched. This CDR3 contains 14 residues. The CDR3 DNA is TGTGCCAGCAGTCCGACAGCGGGAGCTCGCGAGCAGTACTTC. Its translation is CASSPTAGAREQYF.

The chain uses TRBV5-4 and TRBJ2-7, with 8 nucleotides matching TRBD1. The V gene end was trimmed by 4 bases and the J gene end by 2 bases; junction bases not matched to a gene: 8. Germline V CDR1 and CDR2: SGHNT, YYREEE (reference sequence). The CDR3 covers 15 residues. This chain's CDR3 is CASSPPGQAAYEQYF. CDR3 DNA: TGTGCCAGCAGCCCTCCGGGACAGGCCGCCTACGAGCAGTACTTC.

The chain employs TRBV7-3 and TRBJ2-2; no clear D. There are 16 residues in the CDR3. The germline CDR1 and CDR2 sequences are SGHTA and FQGTGA. V gave up 7 bases and J gave up 1 base, with 16 bases separating them. The CDR3 spells CASTIHGPENTGELFF. CDR3 DNA: TGTGCCAGCACGATACACGGGCCAGAGAACACCGGGGAGCTGTTTTTT.

This clone was counted once. This CDR3 is CASSLYRGDYEQYF. As DNA, the CDR3 is TGTGCCAGCAGCTTATATCGGGGGGACTACGAGCAGTACTTC. The V and J genes are TRBV11-1 and TRBJ2-7; TRBD2 matches 7 bases. V shed 2 bases and J 3 bases; nucleotides not matched to a gene: 4. Germline CDR1 is SGHAT and CDR2 is FQDESV (reference sequence). This CDR3 contains 14 residues.

J is TRBJ2-2 and V is TRBV29-1, with a tentative D call TRBD1 (7 bases). V gave up 4 bases and J gave up 0 bases, with 21 bases separating them. Germline V gene sequence: CDR1 SQVTM, CDR2 ANQGSEA. This CDR3 is 18 amino acids long. In DNA form, the CDR3 reads TGCAGCGTTGTCGGCCAGGGGGGAACCAATTCGAACACCGGGGAGCTGTTTTTT. The encoded protein is CSVVGQGGTNSNTGELFF.

V gene TRBV5-8 combines with J gene TRBJ2-5; 7 bases agree with TRBD2. V lost 0 bases, J lost 5 bases, and 7 bases stayed unmatched. This CDR3 contains 15 residues. CDR1 SGHTS and CDR2 YDEGEE come from the germline V gene. CDR3 amino acids: CASSLVLPGGETQYF. The CDR3 DNA follows: TGTGCCAGCAGCTTGGTCTTGCCCGGGGGGGAGACCCAGTACTTC.

This chain links TRBV7-2 with TRBJ2-5; 12 bases line up with TRBD1. This CDR3 has 18 amino acids. The V and J ends lost 5 bases and 5 bases, in that order; junction bases with no gene match: 15. CDR1 is SGHTA, CDR2 FQGNSA, per germline. As DNA, the CDR3 is TGTGCCAGCAGCCCGCCCCTTTCCGGGACAGGGGGCCGGGAGACCCAGTACTTC. Amino acids: CASSPPLSGTGGRETQYF.

V gene TRBV14 combines with J gene TRBJ2-1; D possibly corresponds to TRBD1 (6 bases). Germline V gene sequence: CDR1 SGHDN, CDR2 FVKESK. This CDR3 spans 14 amino acids. Deletions cut 0 bases from V and 10 bases from J, with 13 bases between. CDR3 bases: TGTGCCAGCAGCCAAGAGAAGGTCGGGACAGAGCAGTTCTTC. Amino acids: CASSQEKVGTEQFF.

Concerning this clone: The sample has other DNA sequences that encode this CDR3 too. The CDR3 sequence is CASSFGGTDTQYF. The CDR3 region has the DNA TGTGCCAGCAGCTTTGGGGGCACAGATACGCAGTATTTT. The chain recombines TRBV7-3 with TRBJ2-3, with no clear D. The CDR3 spans 13 residues. The V and J ends lost 3 bases and 1 base respectively, with 5 bases between them. In germline, CDR1 is SGHTA, CDR2 FQGTGA.

The CDR3, as DNA: TGTGCCAGCAGCAAATTTAGACAGTTTGAAATGGAGCAGTACTTC. It encodes CASSKFRQFEMEQYF. The chain links TRBV21-1 to TRBJ2-7; TRBD1, the table's D call, lacks a check against the DNA. TRBV21-1 is a known pseudogene. The CDR3 extends over 15 amino acids.

The chain links TRBV19 to TRBJ1-4; perhaps TRBD1 as D (6 bases). The CDR3 consists of 16 residues. V lost 5 bases, J lost 0 bases, and 13 bases lay in between. Germline CDR1 reads LNHDA; CDR2 reads SQIVND (reference sequence). The CDR3 nucleotides read TGTGCCAGTAGTCACCAAAGACAGGCAACTAATGAAAAACTGTTTTTT. Encoded protein: CASSHQRQATNEKLFF.

The chain has TRBV2 and TRBJ1-3, with D perhaps matching TRBD1 (6 bases). V was pared by 6 bases and J by 0 bases, with 9 bases between. This CDR3 region has 14 residues. Germline CDR1 is SNHLY and CDR2 is FYNNEI. CDR3 sequence reads: CASRTGISGNTIYF. In DNA, the CDR3 is TGTGCCAGCAGGACAGGTATCTCTGGAAACACCATATATTTT.

This clone was observed a single time. The chain joins TRBV10-3 to TRBJ1-2, with 8 positions matching TRBD1. Trimming took 0 bases from V and 4 from J; bases not matched to a gene: 4. CDR1 and CDR2 (germline): ENHRY, SYGVKD. This CDR3 is 15 amino acids long. The CDR3 is CAISESGTGSYGYTF. CDR3 bases: TGTGCCATCAGTGAGTCGGGGACAGGTTCCTATGGCTACACCTTC.

The rearrangement links TRBV28 to TRBJ1-1; D possibly corresponds to TRBD1 (6 bases). The V end was cut by 5 bases, the J end by 4 bases, with 20 bases between. The CDR3 sequence is 16 residues long. Germline V gene data show CDR1 as MDHEN and CDR2 as SYDVKM. The CDR3 loop is CASSDPLSGTFTEAFF. CDR3 sequence (DNA): TGTGCCAGCAGTGACCCTCTGTCTGGGACATTCACTGAAGCTTTCTTT.

The genes are TRBV7-3 and TRBJ2-3; D ambiguous. Looked up from germline, CDR1 is SGHTA and CDR2 is FQGTGA. The CDR3 has 16 residues. Between the trimmed V and J ends, which lost 0 bases and 2 bases, there was a span of 12 bases. Here the CDR3 DNA reads TGTGCCAGCAGCTTAACGACCCTACAAAACACAGATACGCAGTATTTT. This codes for CASSLTTLQNTDTQYF. Looking up the rest from reference TRBV7-3 and TRBJ2-3 gives the full variable domain: GAGVSQTPSNKVTEKGKYVELRCDPISGHTALYWYRQSLGQGPEFLIYFQGTGAADDSGLPNDRFFAVRPEGSVSTLKIQRTERGDSAVYLCASSLTTLQNTDTQYFGPGTRLTVL.